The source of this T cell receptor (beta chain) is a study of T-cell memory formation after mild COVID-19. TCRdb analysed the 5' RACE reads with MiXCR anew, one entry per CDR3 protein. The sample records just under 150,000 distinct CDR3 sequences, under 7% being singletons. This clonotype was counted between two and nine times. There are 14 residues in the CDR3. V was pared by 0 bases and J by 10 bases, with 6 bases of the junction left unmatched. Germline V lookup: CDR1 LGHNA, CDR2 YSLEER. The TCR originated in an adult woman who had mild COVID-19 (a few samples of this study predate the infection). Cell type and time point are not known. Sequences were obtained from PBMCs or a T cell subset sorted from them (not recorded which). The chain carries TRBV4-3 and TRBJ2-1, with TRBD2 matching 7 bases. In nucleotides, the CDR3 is TGCGCCAGCAGCCAAGATGGGCGGGGGATCGAGCAGTTCTTC. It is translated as CASSQDGRGIEQFF.